These 29 T cell receptor beta chains were sequenced from one sample in a study of T cells in tuberculosis. Some clones are missing from TCRdb's copy, which holds only in-frame ones; the method was immunoSEQ multiplex PCR. This sample has approximately 30,000 clones, with approximately 91% found just once. Sequenced material: PBMCs. These TCRs come from a donor aged 10 to 29 with latent tuberculosis or without tuberculosis infection.

The V call is TRBV5-1, the J call TRBJ1-1; 7 bases line up with TRBD1. This CDR3 contains 15 residues. In germline, CDR1 is SGHRS, CDR2 YFSETQ. Germline trimming cut 6 bases from V and 2 bases from J; bases unmatched to any gene: 10. CDR3 amino acids: CASTYTTGANTEAFF. In DNA form, the CDR3 reads TGCGCCAGCACCTACACAACAGGGGCTAACACTGAAGCTTTCTTT.

The V gene is TRBV9, the J gene TRBJ1-6; D is possibly TRBD1 (5 bases). Trimming cost V 3 bases and J 3 bases, with 10 bases left between them. Germline lookup yields CDR1 SGDLS and CDR2 YYNGEE. The CDR3 consists of 15 residues. CDR3 DNA: TGTGCCAGCAGCGGAAGACAGAGCTATAATTCACCCCTCCACTTT. Amino acids: CASSGRQSYNSPLHF.

The chain recombines TRBV9 with TRBJ2-3; 8 nucleotides match TRBD2. The V segment lost 3 bases and the J segment 6 bases; nucleotides outside the gene matches: 21. The CDR3 consists of 19 residues. Germline V gives CDR1 SGDLS, CDR2 YYNGEE. The CDR3, as DNA: TGTGCCAGCAGCGAGCCCTTGGCGGGAGGTCCGACGGGGATGGATACGCAGTATTTT. Translation: CASSEPLAGGPTGMDTQYF.

The chain combines TRBV2 with TRBJ1-1; D is uncertain. The CDR3 has 15 residues. Trimming removed 6 bases from V and 11 bases from J, with 25 bases in between. CDR1 and CDR2 from the germline V gene are SNHLY and FYNNEI. This CDR3 reads CASSRSSSLSSVAFF. In DNA form, the CDR3 reads TGTGCCAGCAGCCGATCTTCATCGTTGTCTTCAGTCGCTTTCTTT.

V usage is TRBV4-3 and J usage is TRBJ2-7, with D perhaps matching TRBD2 (7 bases). Germline CDR1 is LGHNA and CDR2 is YSLEER. CDR3 length equals 15 residues. V was shortened by 4 bases and J by 5 bases, with 18 bases between the two germline ends. The CDR3 nucleotides read TGCGCCAGCAGCCCATGGAGGGGGGGACCGGACGAGCAGTACTTC. This codes for CASSPWRGGPDEQYF.

The rearrangement joins TRBV7-2 to TRBJ1-2; D may be TRBD1 (6 bases). Germline V gene data show CDR1 as SGHTA and CDR2 as FQGNSA. The V end lost 5 bases, the J end lost 6 bases, and 19 bases lay between the germline ends. CDR3 length: 15 amino acids. In nucleotides, the CDR3 is TGTGCCAGCAGCCCCGACACAGGGCGTAATGATGGCTACACCTTC. This gives the protein CASSPDTGRNDGYTF.

The V and J genes are TRBV19 and TRBJ1-3; D is possibly TRBD1 (6 bases). Germline loops: CDR1 LNHDA, CDR2 SQIVND (reference sequence). V gave up 7 bases and J gave up 0 bases, with 16 bases separating them. This CDR3 has 16 amino acids. The CDR3 region is CASIGQGMLSGNTIYF. In DNA, the CDR3 is TGTGCCAGTATTGGGCAGGGGATGCTCTCTGGAAACACCATATATTTT.

Worth noting for this clone: The same CDR3 arises from other DNA sequences in this sample as well. The CDR3 loop reads CASSLSYEQYF. The CDR3 nucleotides read TGTGCCAGCAGCTTGTCATACGAGCAGTACTTC. The genes are TRBV7-2 and TRBJ2-7; D gene ambiguous. The V gene's germline CDR1 is SGHTA and CDR2 FQGNSA. CDR3 length: 11 residues. V lost 3 bases and J 4 bases, leaving 4 bases between the germline ends. Full variable domain (remainder filled in from reference TRBV7-2 and TRBJ2-7): GAGVSQSPSNKVTEKGKDVELRCDPISGHTALYWYRQSLGQGLEFLIYFQGNSAPDKSGLPSDRFSAERTGGSVSTLTIQRTQQEDSAVYLCASSLSYEQYFGPGTRLTVT.

V and J are TRBV28 and TRBJ2-5; D may be TRBD2 (5 bases). Germline V CDR1 and CDR2: MDHEN, SYDVKM. There are 17 residues in the CDR3. Trimming shortened V by 4 bases and J by 5 bases, and 23 bases separated the two germline ends. The CDR3 region has the DNA TGTGCCAGCAGTTCCTCTAACCTGCGGCCCGGCGGGGAGACCCAGTACTTC. Translated, it gives CASSSSNLRPGGETQYF. Using reference TRBV28 and TRBJ2-5 for the parts outside the CDR3, the full variable domain is DVKVTQSSRYLVKRTGEKVFLECVQDMDHENMFWYRQDPGLGLRLIYFSYDVKMKEKGDIPEGYSVSREKKERFSLILESASTNQTSMYLCASSSSNLRPGGETQYFGPGTRLLVL.

The chain is built from TRBV28 and TRBJ1-4; D is unresolved. Germline V gene lookup returns CDR1 MDHEN and CDR2 SYDVKM. The CDR3 is 15 amino acids. The V gene lost 6 bases and the J gene lost 2 bases, with 13 bases spanning the gap. The CDR3 spells CASSPPRLTNEKLFF. The CDR3 nucleotides read TGTGCCAGCAGCCCCCCCCGTTTGACTAATGAAAAACTGTTTTTT.

The chain joins TRBV6-5 to TRBJ2-3; D remains unclear. Germline V gives CDR1 MNHEY, CDR2 SVGAGI. CDR3 length equals 15 residues. V was shortened by 2 bases and J by 0 bases, with 9 bases between the two germline ends. CDR3 in DNA: TGTGCCAGCAGTTACCGAGAACTCAGCACAGATACGCAGTATTTT. Translated: CASSYRELSTDTQYF.

The chain couples TRBV4-1 to TRBJ2-7, with TRBD1 matching 7 bases. Germline lookup yields CDR1 MGHRA and CDR2 YSYEKL. Germline trimming cut 2 bases from V and 7 bases from J; bases unmatched to any gene: 11. The CDR3 is made up of 15 amino acids. In nucleotides, the CDR3 is TGCGCCAGCAGCCAACCTTCCAGGGGGTTGTGGGAGCAGTACTTC. It is translated as CASSQPSRGLWEQYF.

The rearrangement uses TRBV6-1 and TRBJ2-7; 7 bases line up with TRBD2. J was trimmed by 5 bases and V by 6 bases; bases with no gene match: 10. The CDR3 is 14 residues long. Germline V gene sequence: CDR1 MNHNS, CDR2 SASEGT. In nucleotides, the CDR3 is TGTGCCAGCAGCACCGACGGGGGGTGGGACGAGCAGTACTTC. Protein sequence: CASSTDGGWDEQYF.

This clone appeared once. The chain carries TRBV7-2 and TRBJ1-2; 7 bases are a match to TRBD1. CDR3 length: 16 residues. V lost 3 bases and J lost 8; bases outside the gene matches: 15. The V gene's germline CDR1 is SGHTA and CDR2 FQGNSA. CDR3 amino acids: CASSFPIRTGQRGYTF. Written as DNA, the CDR3 is TGTGCCAGCAGCTTCCCCATCCGGACAGGTCAGCGGGGCTACACCTTC.

This clone was picked up one time. The V call is TRBV21-1, the J call TRBJ1-1. TRBV21-1 is labeled a pseudogene. This CDR3 is 17 amino acids long. CDR3 in DNA: TGTGCCAGCAGCACCCAAACCAACCGCAGGCTGAGGGCTGAAGCTTTCTTT. Encoded protein: CASSTQTNRRLRAEAFF.

This sequence joins TRBV9 and TRBJ2-3; D is perhaps TRBD2 (5 bases). Trimming stripped 0 bases from V and 2 bases from J, with 16 bases between. The CDR3 runs 17 residues. The germline CDR1 and CDR2 sequences are SGDLS and YYNGEE. CDR3 residues: CASSVAEGGAITDTQYF. CDR3 DNA sequence: TGTGCCAGCAGCGTAGCCGAGGGCGGAGCCATCACAGATACGCAGTATTTT.

The chain couples TRBV4-2 to TRBJ2-5; possibly TRBD1 for D (6 bases). The CDR3 extends over 15 amino acids. Trimming took off 4 bases at V and 2 bases at J, with 14 bases between the two ends. Germline V gene lookup returns CDR1 LGHNA and CDR2 YNFKEQ. The CDR3 DNA sequence: TGTGCCAGCAGCCCCCCGGGACAATCGCAAGAGACCCAGTACTTC. The encoded protein is CASSPPGQSQETQYF.

The chain employs TRBV6-5 and TRBJ2-2; the D is unclear. The CDR3 totals 15 residues. In germline, CDR1 is MNHEY, CDR2 SVGAGI. V gave up 8 bases and J gave up 1 base, with 14 bases separating them. The CDR3 region is CASARKFLNTGELFF. As DNA, the CDR3 is TGTGCCAGCGCCAGGAAATTTTTGAACACCGGGGAGCTGTTTTTT.

The table lists this clone with a count of one. J is TRBJ1-5 and V is TRBV5-4; D gene ambiguous. The CDR3 is 14 amino acids. Per germline, CDR1 SGHNT and CDR2 YYREEE (reference sequence). Trimming pared 0 bases from V and 6 bases from J, leaving 10 bases between. As DNA, the CDR3 is TGTGCCAGCAGCTTGGAGGCTAGCGGTCAGCCCCAGCATTTT. This codes for CASSLEASGQPQHF.

In DNA form, the CDR3 reads TGTGCCACCAGCAGAGTCCCCCTACGGGAGCAGTACTTC. This translates into CATSRVPLREQYF. This chain joins TRBV15 and TRBJ2-7; no definite D call. The ends were cut back, 1 base at V and 7 bases at J, with 11 bases in the middle. Germline loops: CDR1 LNHNV, CDR2 YYDKDF (reference sequence). The CDR3 covers 13 residues.

J is TRBJ1-4 and V is TRBV6-5; 9 nucleotides match TRBD1. Germline values: CDR1 MNHEY, CDR2 SVGAGI. The CDR3 is 13 amino acids. V was clipped by 0 bases and J by 11 bases; unmatched bases: 1. The CDR3 nucleotides are TGTGCCAGCAGTTACTCGACAGGGGGGAAACTGTTTTTT. Its protein is CASSYSTGGKLFF.

The chain recombines TRBV12-5 with TRBJ2-2; D is ambiguous. The CDR3 spans 13 residues. Trimming removed 2 bases from V and 8 bases from J, with 9 bases in between. CDR1 is LGHNT and CDR2 is FRNRAP in the germline V gene. CDR3 nucleotide sequence: TGTGCTAGTGGTTTGTCGTTGAGAGGGGAGCTGTTTTTT. Its translation is CASGLSLRGELFF.

The V gene is TRBV30, the J gene TRBJ2-7, with D possibly matching TRBD1 (5 bases). CDR1 and CDR2 from the germline V gene are GTSNPN and SVGIG (reference sequence). The CDR3 is 12 residues long. Trimming removed 2 bases at V and 3 bases at J, with 8 bases between. The CDR3 DNA is TGTGCCTGGAGTATGGACAACTACGAGCAGTACTTC. Its translation is CAWSMDNYEQYF.

This chain joins TRBV4-3 and TRBJ2-3, with 9 nucleotides matching TRBD1. V dropped 4 bases and J dropped 3; count of bases not matched to a gene: 5. The germline V gene encodes CDR1 LGHNA and CDR2 YSLEER. This CDR3 is 15 amino acids long. CDR3 amino acids: CASSLDRGRTDTQYF. CDR3 DNA sequence: TGCGCCAGCAGCCTGGACAGGGGAAGGACAGATACGCAGTATTTT.

This clone was detected once. Written as DNA, the CDR3 is TGCGCCAGCAGCCAAAGAACAGGGGAATACGAGCAGTACTTC. Translating it yields CASSQRTGEYEQYF. This chain links TRBV4-3 with TRBJ2-7, with TRBD1 identical over 7 bases. Germline V gene lookup returns CDR1 LGHNA and CDR2 YSLEER. The CDR3 contains 14 residues. Trimming took 2 bases from V and 4 from J; bases not matched to a gene: 5.

This clone was seen only a few times. The chain combines TRBV9 with TRBJ2-7, with 9 bases that match TRBD1. The J segment lost 5 bases and the V segment lost 4 bases, leaving 7 bases of the junction unmatched. Germline V gene data show CDR1 as SGDLS and CDR2 as YYNGEE. CDR3 length equals 14 residues. CDR3 in amino acids: CASSTTRTGDEQYF. The CDR3 DNA is TGTGCCAGCAGCACCACCCGGACAGGGGACGAGCAGTACTTC. Using reference TRBV9 and TRBJ2-7 for the parts outside the CDR3, the full variable domain is DSGVTQTPKHLITATGQRVTLRCSPRSGDLSVYWYQQSLDQGLQFLIQYYNGEERAKGNILERFSAQQFPDLHSELNLSSLELGDSALYFCASSTTRTGDEQYFGPGTRLTVT.

The gene calls are TRBV7-2 and TRBJ2-7; possible D gene TRBD2, 6 bases. V was cut by 2 bases and J by 3 bases, with 11 bases left in between. The CDR3 extends over 14 amino acids. CDR1 and CDR2 from the germline V gene are SGHTA and FQGNSA. The CDR3 loop is CASSLTGDLYEQYF. The DNA for the CDR3 is TGTGCCAGCAGCTTAACGGGGGACCTCTACGAGCAGTACTTC.

The V and J genes are TRBV7-7 and TRBJ2-2, with 7 bases lining up with TRBD1. In germline, CDR1 is SSHAT, CDR2 FNYEAQ (reference sequence). CDR3 length equals 14 residues. V dropped 4 bases and J dropped 6; count of bases not matched to a gene: 5. The CDR3 nucleotides are TGTGCCAGCAGCTCCCGACAGGGTTCCGGGGAGCTGTTTTTT. It is translated as CASSSRQGSGELFF. Variable domain in full (rest from reference TRBV7-7 and TRBJ2-2): GAGVSQSPRYKVTKRGQDVTLRCDPISSHATLYWYQQALGQGPEFLTYFNYEAQPDKSGLPSDRFSAERPEGSISTLTIQRTEQRDSAMYRCASSSRQGSGELFFGEGSRLTVL.

The chain couples TRBV10-3 to TRBJ2-1; 11 bases line up with TRBD2. The CDR3 spans 14 residues. The junction had 9 bases not matched to a gene; V was cut back by 10 bases and J by 7 bases. Germline V gene sequence: CDR1 ENHRY, CDR2 SYGVKD. CDR3 loop: CATMTSGNRNEQFF. CDR3 sequence (DNA): TGTGCCACCATGACTAGCGGGAATAGAAATGAGCAGTTCTTC.